This passage covers 11 T cell receptor beta chains from one sample sequenced in a study of blood T cell repertoires in COVID-19. The table came from immunoSEQ multiplex PCR; TCRdb's copy has only in-frame clones and leaves some out. The data show about 140,000 clones, less than 85% seen once. The specimen was peripheral blood. These receptors all stem from a woman of 80 years or more in a cohort sampled during active or convalescent COVID-19.

This chain joins TRBV4-2 and TRBJ2-7; D is perhaps TRBD2 (7 bases). The CDR3 has 14 amino acids. Germline CDR1 LGHNA, CDR2 YNFKEQ. V gave up 4 bases and J gave up 2 bases, with 12 bases separating them. This CDR3 is CASSPGGRAYEQYF. CDR3 in DNA: TGTGCCAGCAGCCCCGGGGGGCGGGCCTACGAGCAGTACTTC.

The chain recombines TRBV3-1 (or the pseudogene TRBV3-2) with TRBJ2-1, with TRBD2 identical over 7 bases. The CDR3 has 14 residues. The germline gives CDR1 LGHDT, CDR2 YNNKEL (reference sequence). The junction had 5 bases not matched to a gene; V was cut back by 2 bases and J by 7 bases. CDR3 nucleotides: TGTGCCAGCAGCCAACGGGGGGATTCAAATGAGCAGTTCTTC. Translating it yields CASSQRGDSNEQFF.

The V gene is TRBV28, the J gene TRBJ1-2; 9 bases align to TRBD1. The ends lost 6 bases at V and 13 bases at J; junction bases unmatched: 21. CDR1 MDHEN and CDR2 SYDVKM come from the germline V gene. The CDR3 length is 16 residues. DNA of the CDR3: TGTGCCAGCAGCGCCTCCTATCCGGGACAGGGTACCCTGGGCACCTTC. Its translation: CASSASYPGQGTLGTF.

The chain employs TRBV6-5 and TRBJ1-4; D call uncertain. Germline assignment: CDR1 MNHEY and CDR2 SVGAGI. The CDR3 length is 12 residues. V was shortened by 8 bases and J by 8 bases, with 12 bases between the two germline ends. The CDR3, as DNA: TGTGCCAGCCGGAGGCCTACCGAAAAACTGTTTTTT. Its translation is CASRRPTEKLFF.

The chain couples TRBV5-5 to TRBJ1-3, with D uncertain. The V gene's germline CDR1 is SGHKS and CDR2 YYEKEE (reference sequence). This CDR3 region has 17 residues. V was clipped by 0 bases and J by 0 bases, with 13 bases between them. The CDR3: CASSLDARQDSGNTIYF. CDR3 bases: TGTGCCAGCAGCTTGGACGCGCGGCAAGACTCTGGAAACACCATATATTTT.

The chain combines TRBV5-1 with TRBJ2-4; 8 bases are shared with TRBD2. Germline V CDR1 and CDR2: SGHRS, YFSETQ. The CDR3 is 16 amino acids. V was pared by 4 bases and J by 2 bases, with 8 bases of the junction left unmatched. DNA of the CDR3: TGCGCCAGCAGCCCCCGGGTAGCGGGGACCAAAAACATTCAGTACTTC. Translating it yields CASSPRVAGTKNIQYF. Together with reference TRBV5-1 and TRBJ2-4, the CDR3 gives the full variable domain: KAGVTQTPRYLIKTRGQQVTLSCSPISGHRSVSWYQQTPGQGLQFLFEYFSETQRNKGNFPGRFSGRQFSNSRSEMNVSTLELGDSALYLCASSPRVAGTKNIQYFGAGTRLSVL.

The V gene is TRBV20-1, the J gene TRBJ2-3; D perhaps matches TRBD1 (5 bases). Between the trimmed V and J ends, which lost 6 bases and 5 bases, there was a span of 9 bases. Germline assignment: CDR1 DFQATT and CDR2 SNEGSKA (reference sequence). The CDR3 has 11 residues. The CDR3 DNA reads as TGCAGTGCGCGAAGGGGAGATACGCAGTATTTT. It encodes CSARRGDTQYF.

This chain's CDR3 is CASSLEDFVGTQYF. DNA of the CDR3: TGTGCCAGCAGCTTAGAAGATTTTGTCGGGACCCAGTACTTC. The chain is built from TRBV7-2 and TRBJ2-5; D remains ambiguous. Trimming removed 1 base from V and 7 bases from J, with 13 bases in between. CDR3 size: 14 residues. Germline CDR1 is SGHTA and CDR2 is FQGNSA.

This chain connects TRBV19 to TRBJ1-2; 7 nucleotides align to TRBD1. CDR3 length: 15 amino acids. J gave up 7 bases and V 4 bases, and 12 bases lay outside the gene matches. CDR1 LNHDA and CDR2 SQIVND come from the germline V gene (reference sequence). CDR3 in amino acids: CASSTRQGIVFGYTF. The CDR3 DNA reads TGTGCCAGTAGTACTCGACAGGGAATCGTTTTTGGCTACACCTTC.

The chain is built from TRBV5-6 and TRBJ2-3; a weak D match, TRBD1 (6 bases). The germline CDR1 and CDR2 sequences are SGHDT and YYEEEE. Trimming took off 2 bases at V and 5 bases at J, with 9 bases between the two ends. The CDR3 loop spans 13 amino acids. In DNA, the CDR3 is TGTGCCAGCAGCTTCGGACAGAGAGATACGCAGTATTTT. This encodes CASSFGQRDTQYF.

The chain recombines TRBV5-6 with TRBJ1-2; possible D gene TRBD1, 6 bases. Between the trimmed V and J ends, which lost 4 bases and 7 bases, there was a span of 14 bases. The CDR3 spans 13 residues. Germline V CDR1 and CDR2: SGHDT, YYEEEE. CDR3 nucleotides: TGTGCCAGCAGCGTTGACAGGCGGACTGGCTACACCTTC. This gives the protein CASSVDRRTGYTF.